This T cell receptor (beta chain) emerged from a study of T cells after yellow fever vaccination. Study in general: Fractions of limited cellularity were prepared by means of SMART-Seq v4 Ultra Low Input.

TCRdb re-called the 5' RACE reads through MiXCR, storing one row per CDR3 protein. Of around 100,000 distinct CDR3 sequences listed, 7.5% to 9.5% are singletons. The CDR3 spans 16 residues. The germline V gene encodes CDR1 LGHDT and CDR2 YNNKEL (reference sequence). Between the trimmed V and J ends, which lost 1 base and 0 bases, there was a span of 10 bases. This clonotype was counted at least ten times. What it binds is not known. General study results and limits: Relatively few clonotypes were ones that appeared in both CD4 and CD8 compartments. Post-booster reappearance was seen for most primary-vaccination clones (about 95% CD4, 80% to 90% CD8).

Sequencing used CD8+ T cells sorted from PBMCs, obtained 45 days after the yellow fever booster vaccination. The V and J genes are TRBV3-1 and TRBJ2-1; the D gene is possibly TRBD2 (5 bases). The sequence came from a man under 40 who received the YFV17D yellow fever vaccine. CDR3 nucleotide sequence: TGTGCCAGCAGCCAAGGACTACCGAGCTCCTACAATGAGCAGTTCTTC. This gives the protein CASSQGLPSSYNEQFF.